What follows are 28 T cell receptor beta chains derived from one specimen sequenced in a study of shared clonotypes between healthy human individuals. Clones were sequenced by immunoSEQ multiplex PCR, and TCRdb holds only the in-frame ones, with some missing. The repertoire holds about 480,000 clones, 79% seen once, with roughly 13% in the top ten. The sequenced material came from PBMCs. The receptors stem from a woman in her 40s in good health. Some clones in this sample may be carry-over from other donors' samples.

As regards this clone: This CDR3 is also generated by other DNA sequences in the sample. The chain links TRBV2 to TRBJ2-1; D is uncertain. V was clipped by 4 bases and J by 4 bases, with 5 bases between them. The CDR3 covers 12 residues. Germline V CDR1 and CDR2: SNHLY, FYNNEI. The CDR3 spells CASSVEYNEQFF. Written as DNA, the CDR3 is TGTGCCAGCAGTGTAGAATACAATGAGCAGTTCTTC.

The chain carries TRBV18 and TRBJ1-5, with 9 bases aligning to TRBD1. From germline, CDR1 is KGHSH and CDR2 LQKENI. The CDR3 is 14 amino acids. The junction had 5 bases not matched to a gene; V was cut back by 5 bases and J by 6 bases. The CDR3, as DNA: TGTGCCAGCTCATCCGACAGGGGGAGTCAGCCCCAGCATTTT. This gives the protein CASSSDRGSQPQHF.

V and J are TRBV7-8 and TRBJ2-7, with TRBD1 matching over 8 bases. The CDR3 totals 12 residues. Germline-derived CDR1 and CDR2 are SGHVS and FQNEAQ. V trimming: 4 bases; J trimming: 4 bases; junction bases outside the gene matches: 0. The CDR3 DNA reads as TGTGCCAGCAGCTGGGACAGGTACGAGCAGTACTTC. As protein: CASSWDRYEQYF.

For this clone: Relative to the germline gene, one junction end is altered; a read error may explain this. This chain connects TRBV7-7 to TRBJ2-3, with 11 bases aligning to TRBD2. Germline V lookup: CDR1 SSHAT, CDR2 FNYEAQ (reference sequence). This CDR3 region has 14 residues. DNA for the CDR3: TGTGCTAGCAGCCGGACTAGCGGGTTAGATACGCAGTATTTT. Translated, it gives CASSRTSGLDTQYF.

The chain links TRBV7-2 to TRBJ2-2; 8 positions match TRBD2. The CDR3 has 17 amino acids. The trim removed 0 bases at V and 7 bases at J, leaving 10 bases unmatched. Germline V gene data show CDR1 as SGHTA and CDR2 as FQGNSA. CDR3 amino acids: CASSLAPTNGRVGELFF. The CDR3 DNA is TGTGCCAGCAGCTTAGCGCCGACGAACGGGAGGGTCGGGGAGCTGTTTTTT.

The chain is built from TRBV18 and TRBJ1-2; D possibly corresponds to TRBD1 (6 bases). CDR3 length: 16 residues. V gave up 3 bases and J gave up 1 base, with 15 bases separating them. Germline V CDR1 and CDR2: KGHSH, LQKENI. For the CDR3, the DNA is TGTGCCAGCTCACCCGGTGAGGGGGGCTTTAACTATGGCTACACCTTC. As protein: CASSPGEGGFNYGYTF.

The CDR3 sequence is CATSRESTLAGVRDEQYF. In nucleotides, the CDR3 is TGTGCCACCAGCAGAGAAAGTACGCTAGCGGGAGTTCGGGACGAGCAGTACTTC. The chain employs TRBV15 and TRBJ2-7; 10 nucleotides align to TRBD2. V was clipped by 0 bases and J by 5 bases; unmatched bases: 13. CDR1 is LNHNV and CDR2 is YYDKDF in the germline V gene (reference sequence). CDR3 size: 18 residues. Full variable domain (rest looked up from reference TRBV15 and TRBJ2-7): DAMVIQNPRYQVTQFGKPVTLSCSQTLNHNVMYWYQQKSSQAPKLLFHYYDKDFNNEADTPDNFQSRRPNTSFCFLDIRSPGLGDTAMYLCATSRESTLAGVRDEQYFGPGTRLTVT.

The J gene is TRBJ1-2, the V gene TRBV28; weak D call: TRBD1 (5 bases). The V end lost 11 bases, the J end lost 0 bases, and 10 bases lay between the germline ends. The CDR3 runs 12 residues. Germline V gene data show CDR1 as MDHEN and CDR2 as SYDVKM. This chain's CDR3 is CACQGANYGYTF. CDR3 sequence (DNA): TGTGCCTGCCAGGGAGCTAACTATGGCTACACCTTC.

The V and J genes are TRBV27 and TRBJ2-1; perhaps TRBD2 as D (6 bases). The CDR3 is 19 residues long. Germline V gene data show CDR1 as MNHEY and CDR2 as SMNVEV (reference sequence). V gave up 7 bases and J gave up 4 bases, with 29 bases separating them. CDR3 coding DNA: TGTGCCAGCACCCCCAAGTGGCTAGCGCTCCCCCGGGGGTACAATGAGCAGTTCTTC. It encodes CASTPKWLALPRGYNEQFF.

The chain carries TRBV28 and TRBJ2-1, with 14 nucleotides matching TRBD2. Germline V gene lookup returns CDR1 MDHEN and CDR2 SYDVKM. The CDR3 extends over 15 amino acids. J was trimmed by 9 bases and V by 5 bases; bases with no gene match: 6. This chain's CDR3 is CASSVPGLAGVEQFF. DNA for the CDR3: TGTGCCAGCAGTGTACCGGGACTAGCGGGAGTTGAGCAGTTCTTC.

The chain has TRBV2 and TRBJ2-3; tentative D call: TRBD2 (5 bases). V shed 3 bases and J shed 2 bases, with 9 bases lying between them. Germline V gene lookup returns CDR1 SNHLY and CDR2 FYNNEI. CDR3 size: 14 residues. The CDR3 loop is CASSEGRDTDTQYF. The CDR3 DNA reads as TGTGCCAGCAGTGAGGGCCGGGACACAGATACGCAGTATTTT.

The J gene is TRBJ1-4, the V gene TRBV28, with D tentatively TRBD1 (5 bases). Germline V CDR1 and CDR2: MDHEN, SYDVKM. V lost 2 bases to trimming and J lost 8 bases, with 12 bases between them. CDR3 size: 14 residues. CDR3 in amino acids: CASSLAGAEEKLFF. For the CDR3, the DNA is TGTGCCAGCAGTTTAGCCGGGGCGGAGGAAAAACTGTTTTTT.

This clone has ten or more counts. V and J are TRBV7-2 and TRBJ2-2, with unresolved D. The V end lost 7 bases, the J end lost 0 bases, and 6 bases lay between the germline ends. From germline, CDR1 is SGHTA and CDR2 FQGNSA. The CDR3 has 13 residues. CDR3 residues: CASKGSNTGELFF. For the CDR3, the DNA is TGTGCCAGCAAAGGGTCGAACACCGGGGAGCTGTTTTTT.

The chain uses TRBV5-1 and TRBJ2-3; D gene unclear. CDR1 and CDR2 from the germline V gene are SGHRS and YFSETQ. The CDR3 totals 14 residues. The ends were cut back, 0 bases at V and 6 bases at J, with 11 bases in the middle. The CDR3 DNA is TGCGCCAGCAGCTTGGAGGGCCCGCCGGATACGCAGTATTTT. It encodes CASSLEGPPDTQYF.

This sequence joins TRBV6-1 and TRBJ2-7; 8 bases agree with TRBD2. V lost 1 base, J lost 3 bases, and 2 bases stayed unmatched. The CDR3 is 14 amino acids. Germline V lookup: CDR1 MNHNS, CDR2 SASEGT. The CDR3 DNA reads TGTGCCAGCAGTGAAGGACTAGCGCTCTACGAGCAGTACTTC. The encoded protein is CASSEGLALYEQYF.

The chain uses TRBV5-5 and TRBJ1-2; no firm D call. The CDR3 covers 13 residues. CDR1 is SGHKS, CDR2 YYEKEE, per germline (reference sequence). Trimming shortened V by 4 bases and J by 0 bases, and 7 bases separated the two germline ends. CDR3 DNA: TGTGCCAGCAGCCTGACACCTAACTATGGCTACACCTTC. It codes for CASSLTPNYGYTF.

As for this clone: At one of its ends the junction is not consistent with the germline gene, which may arise from a read error. The V gene is TRBV27, the J gene TRBJ2-7; 11 nucleotides match TRBD2. Germline CDR1 and CDR2: MNHEY and SMNVEV (reference sequence). This CDR3 comprises 15 residues. The CDR3 sequence is CASSSGGGLAVAVVF. Written as DNA, the CDR3 is TGTGCCAGTTCTTCCGGCGGGGGACTAGCGGTGGCGGTGGTATTC.

V gene TRBV27 combines with J gene TRBJ2-2; unclear D gene. Germline V gives CDR1 MNHEY, CDR2 SMNVEV (reference sequence). This CDR3 contains 15 residues. V dropped 7 bases and J dropped 3 bases, with 15 bases sitting between them. Here the CDR3 reads CASTSSREYTGELFF. The CDR3 coding sequence is TGTGCCAGCACCTCGTCGCGAGAGTACACCGGGGAGCTGTTTTTT.

The chain uses TRBV7-9 and TRBJ2-1; either TRBD1 or TRBD2 may fit D (5 bases each). Germline loops: CDR1 SEHNR, CDR2 FQNEAQ (reference sequence). The CDR3 is 15 residues long. Deletions cut 4 bases from V and 12 bases from J, with 22 bases between. CDR3 protein: CASSSSGTPNEGQFF. In DNA, the CDR3 is TGTGCCAGCAGCTCGTCCGGGACCCCAAATGAGGGGCAGTTCTTC.

The chain is built from TRBV2 and TRBJ2-1; D ambiguous. CDR1 and CDR2 (germline): SNHLY, FYNNEI. The CDR3 has 15 residues. Deletions cut 10 bases from V and 4 bases from J, with 20 bases between. In DNA form, the CDR3 reads TGTGCCACTACTATGAGCGTCCCTATTTACAATGAGCAGTTCTTC. This sequence encodes CATTMSVPIYNEQFF. Together with reference TRBV2 and TRBJ2-1, the CDR3 gives the full variable domain: EPEVTQTPSHQVTQMGQEVILRCVPISNHLYFYWYRQILGQKVEFLVSFYNNEISEKSEIFDDQFSVERPDGSNFTLKIRSTKLEDSAMYFCATTMSVPIYNEQFFGPGTRLTVL.

This rearrangement joins TRBV10-1 to TRBJ2-1; 11 bases line up with TRBD2. The length of the CDR3 is 17 residues. The ends lost 0 bases at V and 7 bases at J; junction bases unmatched: 8. The V gene's germline CDR1 is WNHNN and CDR2 SYGVQD (reference sequence). The CDR3, as DNA: TGCGCCAGCAGTGAGTCCATTCCCGGGACTAGCGGTAATGAGCAGTTCTTC. Amino acids: CASSESIPGTSGNEQFF.

V gene TRBV5-1 combines with J gene TRBJ2-5, with D perhaps assigned TRBD1 or TRBD2 (6 bases each). Trimming stripped 5 bases from V and 4 bases from J, with 24 bases between. The CDR3 spans 17 residues. Per the germline V gene, CDR1 is SGHRS and CDR2 is YFSETQ. The CDR3 region is CASSRGLARPRIETQYF. CDR3 nucleotide sequence: TGCGCCAGCAGTCGGGGGCTAGCCCGCCCGAGAATAGAGACCCAGTACTTC.

This rearrangement joins TRBV29-1 to TRBJ1-6, with D possibly matching TRBD1 (5 bases). CDR1 and CDR2 from the germline V gene are SQVTM and ANQGSEA. V was clipped by 6 bases and J by 12 bases, with 15 bases between them. The CDR3 extends over 12 amino acids. The CDR3, as DNA: TGCAGCGTACACGAAGGTCAGGGACCCCTCCACTTT. Its translation is CSVHEGQGPLHF.

The rearrangement joins TRBV5-1 to TRBJ2-5; 7 positions match TRBD1. CDR1 is SGHRS and CDR2 is YFSETQ in the germline V gene. There are 18 residues in the CDR3. The trim removed 4 bases at V and 5 bases at J, leaving 20 bases unmatched. CDR3 coding DNA: TGCGCCAGCAGCCACCCGGGACAGCGGACCTCTGTTGGGGAGACCCAGTACTTC. Translating gives CASSHPGQRTSVGETQYF.

This chain connects TRBV7-2 to TRBJ2-1, with TRBD2 matching over 13 bases. This CDR3 region has 15 residues. Germline assignment: CDR1 SGHTA and CDR2 FQGNSA. V lost 4 bases, J lost 5 bases, and 2 bases stayed unmatched. The CDR3 sequence: CASSWTSGSNNEQFF. The CDR3 nucleotides are TGTGCCAGCAGCTGGACTAGCGGGAGTAACAATGAGCAGTTCTTC. Full variable domain (rest looked up from reference TRBV7-2 and TRBJ2-1): GAGVSQSPSNKVTEKGKDVELRCDPISGHTALYWYRQSLGQGLEFLIYFQGNSAPDKSGLPSDRFSAERTGGSVSTLTIQRTQQEDSAVYLCASSWTSGSNNEQFFGPGTRLTVL.

V usage is TRBV7-9 and J usage is TRBJ1-1; 9 bases are shared with TRBD1. After removal of 5 bases from V and 6 bases from J, the junction contained 7 bases not matched to a gene. CDR1 and CDR2 (germline): SEHNR, FQNEAQ (reference sequence). The CDR3 extends over 14 amino acids. The CDR3 is CASSTTGGSAEAFF. The CDR3 region has the DNA TGTGCCAGCAGCACCACAGGGGGCAGCGCTGAAGCTTTCTTT.

This chain connects TRBV5-1 to TRBJ2-3, with a possible D match to TRBD2 (5 bases). CDR1 SGHRS and CDR2 YFSETQ come from the germline V gene. The CDR3 is 12 residues long. The V end was cut by 6 bases, the J end by 4 bases, with 9 bases between. The CDR3 here is CASMDLPDTQYF. In DNA form, the CDR3 reads TGCGCCAGCATGGACTTACCAGATACGCAGTATTTT.

On this clone itself: One base separates it from a far larger clone, so it is likely a read error. The J gene is TRBJ1-1, the V gene TRBV18, with D tentatively TRBD1 (5 bases). CDR3 size: 15 residues. Germline CDR1 reads KGHSH; CDR2 reads LQKENI. Here the CDR3 DNA reads TGTGCCGGCTCACGGGCAGGGCGGGAGAACACTGAAGCTTTCTTT. This codes for CAGSRAGRENTEAFF.